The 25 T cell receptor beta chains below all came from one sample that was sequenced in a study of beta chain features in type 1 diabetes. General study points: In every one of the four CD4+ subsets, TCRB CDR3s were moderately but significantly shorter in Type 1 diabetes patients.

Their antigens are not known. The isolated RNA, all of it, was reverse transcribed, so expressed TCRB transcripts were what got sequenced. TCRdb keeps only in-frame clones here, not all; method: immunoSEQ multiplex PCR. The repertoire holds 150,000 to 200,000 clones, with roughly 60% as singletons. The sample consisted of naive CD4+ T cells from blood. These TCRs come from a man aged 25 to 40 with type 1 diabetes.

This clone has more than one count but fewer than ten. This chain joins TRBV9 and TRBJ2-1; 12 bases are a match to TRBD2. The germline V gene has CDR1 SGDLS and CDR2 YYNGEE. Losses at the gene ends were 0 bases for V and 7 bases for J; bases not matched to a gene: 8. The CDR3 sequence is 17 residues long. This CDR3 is CASSVAASGGDWNEQFF. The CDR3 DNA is TGTGCCAGCAGCGTAGCGGCTAGCGGGGGGGACTGGAATGAGCAGTTCTTC. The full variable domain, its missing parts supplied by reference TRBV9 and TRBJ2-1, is DSGVTQTPKHLITATGQRVTLRCSPRSGDLSVYWYQQSLDQGLQFLIQYYNGEERAKGNILERFSAQQFPDLHSELNLSSLELGDSALYFCASSVAASGGDWNEQFFGPGTRLTVL.

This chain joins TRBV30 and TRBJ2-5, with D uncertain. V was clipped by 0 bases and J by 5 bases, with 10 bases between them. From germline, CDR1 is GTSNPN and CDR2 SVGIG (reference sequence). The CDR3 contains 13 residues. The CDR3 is CAWSVRLTETQYF. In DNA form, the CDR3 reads TGTGCCTGGAGTGTACGTCTAACGGAGACCCAGTACTTC.

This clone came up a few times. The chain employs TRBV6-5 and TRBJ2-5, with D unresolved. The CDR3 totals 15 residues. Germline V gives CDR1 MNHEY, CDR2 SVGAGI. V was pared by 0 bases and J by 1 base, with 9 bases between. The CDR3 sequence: CASSYSSVLQETQYF. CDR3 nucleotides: TGTGCCAGCAGTTACTCGAGTGTCCTCCAAGAGACCCAGTACTTC.

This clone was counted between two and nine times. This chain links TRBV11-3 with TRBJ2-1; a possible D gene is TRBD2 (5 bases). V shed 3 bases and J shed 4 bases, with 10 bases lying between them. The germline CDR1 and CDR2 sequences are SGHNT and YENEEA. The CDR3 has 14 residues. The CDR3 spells CASSFSGVYNEQFF. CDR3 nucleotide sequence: TGTGCCAGCAGCTTTTCCGGGGTGTACAATGAGCAGTTCTTC.

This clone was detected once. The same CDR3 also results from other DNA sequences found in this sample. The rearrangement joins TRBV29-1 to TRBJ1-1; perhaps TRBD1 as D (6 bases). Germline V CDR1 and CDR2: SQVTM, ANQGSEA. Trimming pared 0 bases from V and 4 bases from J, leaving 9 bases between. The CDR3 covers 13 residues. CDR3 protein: CSVEDRGGTEAFF. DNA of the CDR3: TGCAGCGTTGAAGATCGAGGGGGCACTGAAGCTTTCTTT.

The CDR3 loop is CASSIVFDNEQFF. The CDR3 DNA reads as TGTGCCAGTAGTATAGTTTTCGACAATGAGCAGTTCTTC. This chain links TRBV19 with TRBJ2-1; no clear D gene. V lost 1 base to trimming and J lost 5 bases, with 6 bases between them. Germline V gives CDR1 LNHDA, CDR2 SQIVND (reference sequence). The CDR3 runs 13 residues.

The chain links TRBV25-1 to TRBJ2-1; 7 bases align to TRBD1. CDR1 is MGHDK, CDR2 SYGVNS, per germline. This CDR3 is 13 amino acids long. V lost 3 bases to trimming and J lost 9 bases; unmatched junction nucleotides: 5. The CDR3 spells CASSDGTVSEQFF. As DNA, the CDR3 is TGTGCCAGCAGTGACGGGACAGTCAGTGAGCAGTTCTTC. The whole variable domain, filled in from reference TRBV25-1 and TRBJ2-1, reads EADIYQTPRYLVIGTGKKITLECSQTMGHDKMYWYQQDPGMELHLIHYSYGVNSTEKGDLSSESTVSRIRTEHFPLTLESARPSHTSQYLCASSDGTVSEQFFGPGTRLTVL.

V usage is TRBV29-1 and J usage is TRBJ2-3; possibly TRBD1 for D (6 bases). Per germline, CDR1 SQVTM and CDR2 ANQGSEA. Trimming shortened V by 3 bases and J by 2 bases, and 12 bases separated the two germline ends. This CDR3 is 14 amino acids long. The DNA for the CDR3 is TGCAGCGTTGAGAATGGACAGCTCACAGATACGCAGTATTTT. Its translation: CSVENGQLTDTQYF.

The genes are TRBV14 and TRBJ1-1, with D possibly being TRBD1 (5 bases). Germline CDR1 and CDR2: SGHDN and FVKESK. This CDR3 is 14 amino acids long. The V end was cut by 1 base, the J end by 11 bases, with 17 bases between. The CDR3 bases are TGTGCCAGCAGCCAAGGTCACGGGGCTGGTTGGGCTTTCTTT. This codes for CASSQGHGAGWAFF.

CDR3 sequence: CASSYQRVRGYTF. CDR3 nucleotides: TGTGCCAGCAGTTACCAAAGGGTTCGTGGCTACACCTTC. The V call is TRBV6-5, the J call TRBJ1-2; D is undetermined. This CDR3 spans 13 amino acids. Trimming cost V 2 bases and J 7 bases, with 11 bases left between them. CDR1 MNHEY and CDR2 SVGAGI come from the germline V gene.

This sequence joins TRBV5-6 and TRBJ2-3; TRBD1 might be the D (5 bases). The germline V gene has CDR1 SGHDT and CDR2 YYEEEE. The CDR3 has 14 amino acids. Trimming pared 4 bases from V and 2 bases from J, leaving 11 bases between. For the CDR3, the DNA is TGTGCCAGCAGCCTCCAGGGCTACACAGATACGCAGTATTTT. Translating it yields CASSLQGYTDTQYF. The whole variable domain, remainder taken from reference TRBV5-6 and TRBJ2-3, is DAGVTQSPTHLIKTRGQQVTLRCSPKSGHDTVSWYQQALGQGPQFIFQYYEEEERQRGNFPDRFSGHQFPNYSSELNVNALLLGDSALYLCASSLQGYTDTQYFGPGTRLTVL.

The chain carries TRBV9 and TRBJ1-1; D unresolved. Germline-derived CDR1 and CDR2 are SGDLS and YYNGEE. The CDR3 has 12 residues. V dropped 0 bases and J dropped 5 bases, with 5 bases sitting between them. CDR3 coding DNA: TGTGCCAGCAGCGTAGTGACGACTGAAGCTTTCTTT. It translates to CASSVVTTEAFF. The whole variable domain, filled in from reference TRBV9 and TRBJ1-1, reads DSGVTQTPKHLITATGQRVTLRCSPRSGDLSVYWYQQSLDQGLQFLIQYYNGEERAKGNILERFSAQQFPDLHSELNLSSLELGDSALYFCASSVVTTEAFFGQGTRLTVV.

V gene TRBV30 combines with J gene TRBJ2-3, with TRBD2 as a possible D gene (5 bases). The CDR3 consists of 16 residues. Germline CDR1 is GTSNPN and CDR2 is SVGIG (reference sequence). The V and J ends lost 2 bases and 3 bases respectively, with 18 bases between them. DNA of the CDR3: TGTGCCTGGAGTCCCCCCATAGCGCTCGCTACAGATACGCAGTATTTT. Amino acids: CAWSPPIALATDTQYF.

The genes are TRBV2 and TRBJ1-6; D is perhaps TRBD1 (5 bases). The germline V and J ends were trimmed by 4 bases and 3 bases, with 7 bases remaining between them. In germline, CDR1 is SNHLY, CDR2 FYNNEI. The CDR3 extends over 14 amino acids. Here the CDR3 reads CASSGGIYNSPLHF. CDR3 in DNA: TGTGCCAGCAGTGGGGGGATCTATAATTCACCCCTCCACTTT.

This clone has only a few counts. CDR3 residues: CASSQAGQGGAEAFF. As DNA, the CDR3 is TGCGCCAGCAGCCAAGCGGGACAGGGAGGGGCTGAAGCTTTCTTT. The V gene is TRBV4-3, the J gene TRBJ1-1; the match to TRBD1 covers 9 bases. Germline-derived CDR1 and CDR2 are LGHNA and YSLEER. V was pared by 1 base and J by 6 bases, with 6 bases of the junction left unmatched. This CDR3 spans 15 amino acids.

CDR3 coding DNA: TGCAGCGTTGCCGACAGGGTGGCCAAAAACATTCAGTACTTC. Translating gives CSVADRVAKNIQYF. The chain carries TRBV29-1 and TRBJ2-4; TRBD1 matches 7 bases. The CDR3 is 14 amino acids. The germline V gene encodes CDR1 SQVTM and CDR2 ANQGSEA. Trimming at V came to 4 bases and at J to 1 base, leaving 4 bases not matched to a gene.

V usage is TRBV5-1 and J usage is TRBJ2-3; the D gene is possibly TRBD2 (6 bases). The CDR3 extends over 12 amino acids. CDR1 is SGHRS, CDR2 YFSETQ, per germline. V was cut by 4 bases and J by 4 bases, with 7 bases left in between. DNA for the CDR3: TGCGCCAGCAGCCGGGACTCAGATACGCAGTATTTT. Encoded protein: CASSRDSDTQYF.

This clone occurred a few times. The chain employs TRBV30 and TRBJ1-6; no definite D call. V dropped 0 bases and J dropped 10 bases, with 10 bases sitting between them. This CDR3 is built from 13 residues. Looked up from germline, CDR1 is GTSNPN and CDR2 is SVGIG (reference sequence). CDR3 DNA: TGTGCCTGGAGTGTCAGCCGGGAATCACCCCTCCACTTT. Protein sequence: CAWSVSRESPLHF.

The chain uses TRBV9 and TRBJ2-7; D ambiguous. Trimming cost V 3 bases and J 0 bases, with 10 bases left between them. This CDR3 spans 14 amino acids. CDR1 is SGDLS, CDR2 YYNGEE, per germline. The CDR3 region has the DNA TGTGCCAGCAGCGCTAGGTCGAACTCCTACGAGCAGTACTTC. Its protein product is CASSARSNSYEQYF.

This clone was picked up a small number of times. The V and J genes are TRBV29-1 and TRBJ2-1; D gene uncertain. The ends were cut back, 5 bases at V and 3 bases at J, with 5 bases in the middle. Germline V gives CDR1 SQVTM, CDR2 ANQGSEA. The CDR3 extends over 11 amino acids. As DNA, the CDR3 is TGCAGCGTTAAGGGCTACAATGAGCAGTTCTTC. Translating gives CSVKGYNEQFF.

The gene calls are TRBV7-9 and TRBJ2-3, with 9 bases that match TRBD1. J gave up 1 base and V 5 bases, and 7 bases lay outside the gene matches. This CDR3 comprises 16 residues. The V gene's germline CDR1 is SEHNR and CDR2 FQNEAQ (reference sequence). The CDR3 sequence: CASSTRQGDGTDTQYF. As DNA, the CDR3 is TGTGCCAGCAGCACCCGACAGGGGGATGGCACAGATACGCAGTATTTT. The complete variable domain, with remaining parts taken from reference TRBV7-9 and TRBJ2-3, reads DTGVSQNPRHKITKRGQNVTFRCDPISEHNRLYWYRQTLGQGPEFLTYFQNEAQLEKSRLLSDRFSAERPKGSFSTLEIQRTEQGDSAMYLCASSTRQGDGTDTQYFGPGTRLTVL.

The CDR3 region is CASSSEPGGGNIQYF. In nucleotides, the CDR3 is TGTGCCAGCAGTTCCGAACCTGGTGGTGGAAACATTCAGTACTTC. V and J are TRBV27 and TRBJ2-4; D is undetermined. The ends were cut back, 4 bases at V and 6 bases at J, with 16 bases in the middle. Germline V gives CDR1 MNHEY, CDR2 SMNVEV (reference sequence). CDR3 size: 15 residues.

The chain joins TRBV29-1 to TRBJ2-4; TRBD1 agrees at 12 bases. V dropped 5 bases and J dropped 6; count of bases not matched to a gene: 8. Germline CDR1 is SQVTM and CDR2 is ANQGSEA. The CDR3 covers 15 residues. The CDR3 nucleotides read TGCAGCGTTCACAAGGGACAGGGGGCGAGAAACATTCAGTACTTC. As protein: CSVHKGQGARNIQYF.

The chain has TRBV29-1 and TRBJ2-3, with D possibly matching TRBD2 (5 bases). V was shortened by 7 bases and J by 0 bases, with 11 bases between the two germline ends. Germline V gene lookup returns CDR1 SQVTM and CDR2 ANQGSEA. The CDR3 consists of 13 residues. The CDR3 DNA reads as TGCAGCGCTGTTCGGACTAGCACAGATACGCAGTATTTT. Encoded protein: CSAVRTSTDTQYF.

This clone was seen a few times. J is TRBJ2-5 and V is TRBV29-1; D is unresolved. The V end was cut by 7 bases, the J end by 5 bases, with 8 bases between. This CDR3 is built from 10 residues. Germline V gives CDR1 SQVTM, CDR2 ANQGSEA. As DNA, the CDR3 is TGCAGCGCCGCCCCCGAGACCCAGTACTTC. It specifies CSAAPETQYF.